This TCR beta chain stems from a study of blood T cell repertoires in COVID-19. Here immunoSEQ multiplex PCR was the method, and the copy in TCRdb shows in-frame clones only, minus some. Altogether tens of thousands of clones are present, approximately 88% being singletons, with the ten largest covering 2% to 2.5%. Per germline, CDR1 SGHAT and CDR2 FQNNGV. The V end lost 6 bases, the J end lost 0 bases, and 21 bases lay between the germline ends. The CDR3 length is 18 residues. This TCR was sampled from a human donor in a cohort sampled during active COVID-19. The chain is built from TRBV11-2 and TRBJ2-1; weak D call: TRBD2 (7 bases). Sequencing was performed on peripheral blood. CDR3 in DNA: TGTGCCAGCAGTTCCCGGAGGGGGGGGCCAAGCTCCTACAATGAGCAGTTCTTC. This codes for CASSSRRGGPSSYNEQFF.